This T cell receptor (beta chain) was profiled in a study of cytomegalovirus exposure and HLA in healthy donors. This CDR3 is 13 amino acids long. Germline lookup yields CDR1 MNHNY and CDR2 SVGAGI (reference sequence). V lost 6 bases and J lost 8, with 14 bases in between. Data came from immunoSEQ multiplex PCR; TCRdb stores just in-frame clones and leaves some out. Of 55,000 to 80,000 clones in the sample, roughly 94% were seen once. This sequence joins TRBV6-6 and TRBJ2-1; D gene uncertain. Sequencing was carried out using PBMCs. This receptor was identified in a man aged 18 to 30 in good health and CMV-seropositive. The CDR3 region is CASSPINSYEQFF. CDR3 DNA sequence: TGTGCCAGCAGCCCCATTAATAGCTATGAGCAGTTCTTC.